A selection of T cell receptor beta chains follows, all from one sample in a study of shared clonotypes between healthy human individuals. Clones were sequenced by immunoSEQ multiplex PCR, and TCRdb holds only the in-frame ones, with some missing. The repertoire holds about 2 million clones, 95% seen once, with roughly 0.13% in the top ten. Sequenced sample: naive CD4+ T cells sorted from blood. The receptors here all came from a young man in good health. The CDR3 runs from the conserved cysteine through the conserved F or W. The order of the fields is V gene, J gene, D gene, CDR3 length, clone size, CDR3 DNA, CDR3 protein. D genes are given only for firm matches. Rows give clone size only sometimes, using once, few, many, or a class for an expanded clone.

TRBV25-1,TRBJ1-2,-,16,-,TGTGCCAGCAGTGCTAACGAGGGGAGCAGAAGCTATGGCTACACCTTC,CASSANEGSRSYGYTF
TRBV7-2,TRBJ1-4,-,14,-,TGTGCCAGCAGCTTAGGGGGGGCTGGGGAAAAACTGTTTTTT,CASSLGGAGEKLFF
TRBV11-2,TRBJ2-1,TRBD2,15,once,TGTGCCAGTACCATACTAGCGGGGGTTTACAATGAGCAGTTCTTC,CASTILAGVYNEQFF
TRBV18,TRBJ1-4,-,13,-,TGTGCCAGCTCACCACCTGGCCCTGAAAAACTGTTTTTT,CASSPPGPEKLFF
TRBV5-1,TRBJ2-7,TRBD1,16,once,TGCGCCAGCAGCTTAGGTGGACAGGGGGCGCATTACGAGCAGTACTTC,CASSLGGQGAHYEQYF
TRBV4-1,TRBJ2-7,TRBD1,15,-,TGCGCCAGCAGCCAAGATAGGGGGCTTACGAGGGAGCAGTACTTC,CASSQDRGLTREQYF
TRBV7-2,TRBJ2-4,-,14,-,TGTGCCAGCAGCTTCGCCGGGACTCCCGCAGTTCAGTACTTC,CASSFAGTPAVQYF
TRBV5-1,TRBJ2-7,TRBD2,15,-,TGCGCCAGCAGCTTGGGAGTGAGCGGGACCTACGAGCAGTACTTC,CASSLGVSGTYEQYF
TRBV12-5,TRBJ1-4,-,15,-,TGTGCTAGTGCGGAGGGGGGCTCAACTAATGAAAAACTGTTTTTT,CASAEGGSTNEKLFF
TRBV9,TRBJ1-4,-,15,-,TGTGCCAGCAGCTCCCGGGCCTGGAGTAATGAAAAACTGTTTTTT,CASSSRAWSNEKLFF
TRBV7-8,TRBJ2-1,TRBD1,15,-,TGTGCCAGCAGCTCCGACCGGGACAGTTACAATGAGCAGTTCTTC,CASSSDRDSYNEQFF
TRBV5-1,TRBJ2-7,-,13,-,TGCGCCAGCAGCTTGCGCAGGGACTACGAGCAGTACTTC,CASSLRRDYEQYF
TRBV7-2,TRBJ2-1,TRBD2,16,-,TGTGCCAGCAGCCTCGCGAGCGGGAGCTCCTACAATGAGCAGTTCTTC,CASSLASGSSYNEQFF
TRBV7-8,TRBJ1-1,-,14,-,TGTGCCAGCAGCTCAGACAGGCCTTACACTGAAGCTTTCTTT,CASSSDRPYTEAFF
TRBV28,TRBJ1-5,-,16,-,TGTGCCAGCAGTTCCCCCGGTTCACGGAACAATCAGCCCCAGCATTTT,CASSSPGSRNNQPQHF
TRBV6-6,TRBJ2-7,-,16,-,TGTGCCAGCAGTGGAACTAAGTGGGAGGACTCCTACGAGCAGTACTTC,CASSGTKWEDSYEQYF
TRBV28,TRBJ1-6,-,13,once,TGTGCCACCTCGGGGGAGGGAGCTTCACCCCTCCACTTT,CATSGEGASPLHF
TRBV7-7,TRBJ2-2,-,13,-,TGTGCTAGCAGCGCACAGGGAGCCGGGGAGCTGTTTTTT,CASSAQGAGELFF
TRBV10-1,TRBJ2-5,TRBD2,15,-,TGCGCCAGCAGTCCTTCGAAGCGGGATGTGGAGACCCAGTACTTC,CASSPSKRDVETQYF
TRBV7-9,TRBJ2-7,-,14,-,TGTGCCAGCAGCCTTCCCGGGGTGACCTACGAGCAGTACTTC,CASSLPGVTYEQYF
TRBV7-2,TRBJ1-1,-,13,-,TGTGCCAGCAGCTTATTAAGGATGTCGGAAGCTTTCTTT,CASSLLRMSEAFF
TRBV30,TRBJ2-1,-,13,-,TGTGCCTGGACAGAAAGCTCCTACAATGAGCAGTTCTTC,CAWTESSYNEQFF
TRBV9,TRBJ1-4,-,13,-,TGTGCCAGCAGCGTAGCCCCAGGGCTTGAACTGTTTTTT,CASSVAPGLELFF
TRBV4-1,TRBJ2-3,-,14,-,TGCGCCAGCAGCAAAGGGGAACTATCGGATACGCAGTATTTT,CASSKGELSDTQYF
TRBV18,TRBJ2-7,TRBD2,14,-,TGTGCCAGCGCCCGGGCGGGAGGGGCCTACGAGCAGTACTTC,CASARAGGAYEQYF
TRBV28,TRBJ2-6,TRBD1,15,once,TGTGCCAGCAGGGGACAGGGCTCTGGGGCCAACGTCCTGACTTTC,CASRGQGSGANVLTF
TRBV6-6,TRBJ2-1,TRBD1,15,-,TGTGCCAGCAGTTACTCGAAACAGGGGTTGGATGAGCAGTTCTTC,CASSYSKQGLDEQFF
TRBV19,TRBJ2-6,TRBD1,18,-,TGTGCCAGTAGCCCCTTGACAGGGGGTTCTGCCGGGGCCAACGTCCTGACTTTC,CASSPLTGGSAGANVLTF
TRBV27,TRBJ2-7,TRBD2,13,-,TGTGCCAGCAGCATAGCGGGGACCTACGAGCAGTACTTC,CASSIAGTYEQYF
TRBV5-6,TRBJ1-5,TRBD1,14,-,TGTGCCAGCAGCCAAGGGACAGGGAATCAGCCCCAGCATTTT,CASSQGTGNQPQHF
TRBV6-1,TRBJ2-7,-,13,-,TGTGCCAGTGCGACGGTTAGCGCCTACGAGCAGTACTTC,CASATVSAYEQYF
TRBV18,TRBJ1-1,-,13,-,TGTGCCAGCTCGGGGGGTGTAAACACTGAAGCTTTCTTT,CASSGGVNTEAFF
TRBV11-2,TRBJ2-7,-,13,-,TGTGCCAGCAGCTTCCGACGCGAGCTCGAGCAGTACTTC,CASSFRRELEQYF
TRBV6-1,TRBJ1-5,TRBD1,17,-,TGTGCCAGCAGTGAAGCGATTACAGGGGTTCGAAATCAGCCCCAGCATTTT,CASSEAITGVRNQPQHF
TRBV9,TRBJ2-3,-,14,-,TGTGCCAGCAGCGTAGAGGCAGGGGCAGATACGCAGTATTTT,CASSVEAGADTQYF
TRBV7-9,TRBJ2-1,TRBD2,15,-,TGTGCCAGCAGCGCCCGACTAGCGGGAGTCAATGAGCAGTTCTTC,CASSARLAGVNEQFF
TRBV6-5,TRBJ1-1,-,13,once,TGTGCCAGCAGTTATTGGAGAAACACTGAAGCTTTCTTT,CASSYWRNTEAFF
TRBV9,TRBJ1-1,-,14,few,TGTGCCAGCAGCGCCACTGGGGCGAACACTGAAGCTTTCTTT,CASSATGANTEAFF
TRBV6-5,TRBJ1-2,TRBD1,13,-,TGTGCCAGCAGCAGAGGCGAAGGGGGCGGCTACACCTTC,CASSRGEGGGYTF
TRBV7-2,TRBJ2-3,-,15,-,TGTGCCAGCAGCTCGGGACAAATAAGCACAGATACGCAGTATTTT,CASSSGQISTDTQYF
TRBV5-6,TRBJ1-5,-,13,once,TGTGCCAGCAGCTTCAGGGATTTTCAGCCCCAGCATTTT,CASSFRDFQPQHF
TRBV7-9,TRBJ1-4,-,15,-,TGTGCCAGCAGCCCGCCGGGACAACATAATGAAAAACTGTTTTTT,CASSPPGQHNEKLFF
TRBV10-3,TRBJ1-6,-,14,-,TGTGCCATCACCGAAAGGGCTGATAATTCACCCCTCCACTTT,CAITERADNSPLHF
TRBV27,TRBJ1-2,-,20,-,TGTGCCAGCAGTTTTTCGCCGGGACACCCTCCGGGGGGATTTAACTATGGCTACACCTTC,CASSFSPGHPPGGFNYGYTF
TRBV5-6,TRBJ2-5,TRBD2,15,once,TGTGCCAGCAGCTCCGGACTAGCTAGTTTCGAGACCCAGTACTTC,CASSSGLASFETQYF
TRBV2,TRBJ2-3,-,16,-,TGTGCCAGCAGGTTGGGAGTTAGCGGTTTCACAGATACGCAGTATTTT,CASRLGVSGFTDTQYF
TRBV30,TRBJ1-1,TRBD1,13,-,TGTGCCTGGAGTCGACAGGGGGCAACTGAAGCTTTCTTT,CAWSRQGATEAFF
TRBV6-1,TRBJ1-1,-,17,once,TGTGCCAGCAGTGAAGCGCTTGGGGCCCTTGGGAACACTGAAGCTTTCTTT,CASSEALGALGNTEAFF
TRBV6-5,TRBJ2-1,TRBD1,14,-,TGTGCCAGCAACGCCGGGACAGGGATCAATGAGCAGTTCTTC,CASNAGTGINEQFF
TRBV7-2,TRBJ2-7,-,14,-,TGTGCCAGCAGCTTCACCGCCGGAGCCTACGAGCAGTACTTC,CASSFTAGAYEQYF
TRBV11-2,TRBJ1-1,-,13,-,TGTGCCAGCAGCCTCCGTGGGAACACTGAAGCTTTCTTT,CASSLRGNTEAFF
TRBV9,TRBJ1-2,-,11,once,TGTGCCAGCACAGGGAACAATGGCTACACCTTC,CASTGNNGYTF
TRBV27,TRBJ2-5,-,13,once,TGTGCCAGCAGACCGCGGGGCGGGGAGACCCAGTACTTC,CASRPRGGETQYF
TRBV4-1,TRBJ2-7,-,16,-,TGCGCCAGCAGCCAAGATCCGGACGGTTCGCGGGGCGAGCAGTACTTC,CASSQDPDGSRGEQYF
TRBV7-8,TRBJ2-3,TRBD2,16,-,TGTGCCAGCAGCTTGCCTAAGCGGGAGGTGAGAGATACGCAGTATTTT,CASSLPKREVRDTQYF
TRBV7-9,TRBJ2-1,TRBD2,17,-,TGTGCCAGCAGCCGCCCTGGACTAGCGGGGGGGAACAATGAGCAGTTCTTC,CASSRPGLAGGNNEQFF
TRBV4-3,TRBJ2-1,-,14,-,TGCGCCAGCAGCCAAGAGGACCTTAACAATGAGCAGTTCTTC,CASSQEDLNNEQFF
TRBV5-1,TRBJ2-3,-,14,-,TGCGCCAGCAGCCAAGGGACATTTGAGGATACGCAGTATTTT,CASSQGTFEDTQYF
TRBV30,TRBJ1-1,TRBD1,14,once,TGTGCCTGGAGTTACGACAGGGGGAACACTGAAGCTTTCTTT,CAWSYDRGNTEAFF